This T cell receptor (beta chain) was captured by sequencing in a study of blood T cell repertoires in COVID-19. Study at large: Material from acute and convalescent COVID-19 was sourced from the United States, Italy and Spain.

Under the authors' procedure: Reference gene primer amplification gave estimated nucleated cell counts. Libraries were prepared by immunoSEQ multiplex PCR; TCRdb keeps only in-frame clonotypes and omits some of them. D and trimming come from the DNA, and the V and J calls and clone size come from that table. The table shows approximately 100,000 clones, with around three quarters occurring only once. Germline V gene data show CDR1 as SEHNR and CDR2 as FQNEAQ (reference sequence). Trimming took off 2 bases at V and 2 bases at J, with 11 bases between the two ends. CDR3 length: 15 residues. The sequence was obtained from a human donor in a cohort sampled during active or convalescent COVID-19. The gene calls are TRBV7-9 and TRBJ2-3; D not resolved. Sequencing input: peripheral blood. The CDR3, as DNA: TGTGCCAGCAGCTTATGGTCGGGTACCACAGATACGCAGTATTTT. Translated: CASSLWSGTTDTQYF. Supplemented by reference TRBV7-9 and TRBJ2-3, the full variable domain reads DTGVSQNPRHKITKRGQNVTFRCDPISEHNRLYWYRQTLGQGPEFLTYFQNEAQLEKSRLLSDRFSAERPKGSFSTLEIQRTEQGDSAMYLCASSLWSGTTDTQYFGPGTRLTVL.